This T cell receptor beta chain was sequenced in a study of regulatory T cells in long-lasting Graves disease. Findings of the study overall: Persistent disease showed a preference for TRBV28, TRBJ1-2 and TRBJ2-5. In persistent patients, shared public clonotypes (more than 2,500) outnumbered those in new patients (approximately 940).

Documented time point: newly diagnosed GD, antithyroid drugs for less than 3 months. Isolated PBMC RNA provided the starting material for the TCR library. Points on this clonotype: Its antigen is not identified.

CDR1 is LNHDA and CDR2 is SQIVND in the germline V gene (reference sequence). The CDR3 runs to 14 residues. Trimming at V came to 3 bases and at J to 8 bases, leaving 8 bases not matched to a gene. Arm-PCR of CDR3 regions and iRepertoire HTBI primers were used to build TCR beta libraries. TCRdb used MiXCR to reprocess the multiplex PCR reads, holding one entry per CDR3 protein. The sample lists roughly 250,000 distinct CDR3 sequences, around 18% occurring once. These same data were also listed under a study on T cells in Graves' hyperthyroidism and ophthalmopathy.

The sample was peripheral blood mononuclear cells (PBMCs), taken at new diagnosis, from a patient treated with antithyroid drugs. This sequence was found in a woman aged 30 to 39 with Graves disease. The genes are TRBV19 and TRBJ1-2; 8 bases line up with TRBD1. This CDR3 is CASSMGPQGVGYTF. Written as DNA, the CDR3 is TGTGCCAGTAGTATGGGTCCACAGGGGGTCGGCTACACCTTC.